The 18 T cell receptor beta chains reported below all come from one sample, sequenced in a study of beta chain features in type 1 diabetes. Sequencing targeted expressed TCRB transcripts, as all isolated RNA had been reverse transcribed. Assay used: immunoSEQ multiplex PCR; TCRdb lists only in-frame clones, some missing. This sample has roughly 450,000 clones, with approximately 15% found just once. Sequencing used naive CD4+ T cells from blood. These receptors were taken from a man aged 25 to 45 in good health.

This sequence joins TRBV4-1 and TRBJ2-1; 7 positions agree with TRBD2. The germline V gene has CDR1 MGHRA and CDR2 YSYEKL. J gave up 4 bases and V 2 bases, and 8 bases lay outside the gene matches. This CDR3 has 16 residues. CDR3 sequence: CASSQTTAGEYNEQFF. For the CDR3, the DNA is TGCGCCAGCAGCCAAACGACTGCGGGGGAATACAATGAGCAGTTCTTC.

This clone has more than one count but fewer than ten. The chain links TRBV18 to TRBJ1-2, with D unclear. The CDR3 contains 13 residues. Trimming took 3 bases from V and 5 from J, leaving 10 bases between them. CDR1 is KGHSH and CDR2 is LQKENI in the germline V gene. CDR3 nucleotide sequence: TGTGCCAGCTCACCTTCGACTGAGTATGGCTACACCTTC. As protein: CASSPSTEYGYTF.

This clone was observed a few times. The chain links TRBV4-1 to TRBJ2-7, with D unresolved. V lost 0 bases and J lost 3, with 6 bases in between. The CDR3 extends over 13 amino acids. Germline CDR1 MGHRA, CDR2 YSYEKL. The CDR3 loop reads CASSQDIGYEQYF. CDR3 bases: TGCGCCAGCAGCCAAGATATTGGCTACGAGCAGTACTTC.

This sequence joins TRBV21-1 and TRBJ2-3; TRBD2 is the table's D call and was not checked against the DNA. TRBV21-1 is shown as a pseudogene. CDR3 length: 17 residues. The CDR3 DNA is TGTGCCAGCAGCCTAAGAGGGCACAGCGGAGCTACAGATACGCAGTATTTT. Protein product: CASSLRGHSGATDTQYF.

The V call is TRBV7-9, the J call TRBJ2-2; no reliable D call. Germline V CDR1 and CDR2: SEHNR, FQNEAQ (reference sequence). This CDR3 spans 15 amino acids. The V end lost 3 bases, the J end lost 0 bases, and 8 bases lay between the germline ends. The DNA of the CDR3 is TGTGCCAGCAGCTTCAGGACGGCGAACACCGGGGAGCTGTTTTTT. Its translation: CASSFRTANTGELFF.

The V call is TRBV2, the J call TRBJ2-3; 9 positions agree with TRBD2. V shed 8 bases and J 1 base; nucleotides not matched to a gene: 7. This CDR3 has 15 amino acids. Germline-derived CDR1 and CDR2 are SNHLY and FYNNEI. CDR3 coding DNA: TGTGCCAGCGGATTGACTAGCGGACGCACAGATACGCAGTATTTT. As protein: CASGLTSGRTDTQYF.

The V call is TRBV5-6, the J call TRBJ2-1, with TRBD1 as a possible D gene (6 bases). Germline CDR1 is SGHDT and CDR2 is YYEEEE. The length of the CDR3 is 15 residues. Deletions cut 4 bases from V and 0 bases from J, with 11 bases between. The CDR3: CASSHGQHSYNEQFF. Here the CDR3 DNA reads TGTGCCAGCAGCCATGGACAGCACTCCTACAATGAGCAGTTCTTC.

This clone was observed a handful of times. The rearrangement joins TRBV5-4 to TRBJ2-1, with TRBD2 matching 10 bases. After removal of 4 bases from V and 4 bases from J, the junction contained 5 bases not matched to a gene. This CDR3 is built from 15 residues. Germline V CDR1 and CDR2: SGHNT, YYREEE (reference sequence). CDR3 nucleotide sequence: TGTGCCAGCAGCGCAACTAGCGGGGCGTACAATGAGCAGTTCTTC. Translated: CASSATSGAYNEQFF.

The rearrangement joins TRBV9 to TRBJ2-3, with 12 bases aligning to TRBD2. J was trimmed by 9 bases and V by 0 bases; bases with no gene match: 11. Germline-derived CDR1 and CDR2 are SGDLS and YYNGEE. The CDR3 contains 17 residues. The CDR3: CASSVGGPGLAGSTQYF. The CDR3 DNA reads TGTGCCAGCAGCGTAGGAGGGCCCGGACTAGCGGGAAGCACGCAGTATTTT.

This clone showed up just a few times. The chain uses TRBV15 and TRBJ1-1, with unresolved D. V gave up 0 bases and J gave up 6 bases, with 14 bases separating them. The germline CDR1 and CDR2 sequences are LNHNV and YYDKDF (reference sequence). This CDR3 comprises 15 residues. The CDR3 bases are TGTGCCACCAGCAGAGATAGGAGGCGCCAGGCTGAAGCTTTCTTT. It translates to CATSRDRRRQAEAFF. Based on the CDR3 plus reference TRBV15 and TRBJ1-1, the full variable domain is DAMVIQNPRYQVTQFGKPVTLSCSQTLNHNVMYWYQQKSSQAPKLLFHYYDKDFNNEADTPDNFQSRRPNTSFCFLDIRSPGLGDTAMYLCATSRDRRRQAEAFFGQGTRLTVV.

The chain uses TRBV30 and TRBJ1-2, with a tentative D call TRBD1 (5 bases). Trimming shortened V by 0 bases and J by 2 bases, and 10 bases separated the two germline ends. The CDR3 consists of 14 residues. The V gene's germline CDR1 is GTSNPN and CDR2 SVGIG (reference sequence). CDR3 DNA sequence: TGTGCCTGGAGTGTGGGAGGGGCGAACTATGGCTACACCTTC. Translation: CAWSVGGANYGYTF.

This clone appeared a single time. The rearrangement joins TRBV15 to TRBJ2-5, with 13 bases fitting TRBD2. Losses at the gene ends were 5 bases for V and 5 bases for J; bases not matched to a gene: 2. CDR1 LNHNV and CDR2 YYDKDF come from the germline V gene (reference sequence). The CDR3 is made up of 14 amino acids. CDR3 in DNA: TGTGCCACCAGCCGACTAGCGGGGGGTGAGACCCAGTACTTC. Protein product: CATSRLAGGETQYF.

The V call is TRBV19, the J call TRBJ2-1; D uncertain. The V and J ends lost 6 bases and 7 bases respectively, with 13 bases between them. The CDR3 spans 13 residues. Germline CDR1 reads LNHDA; CDR2 reads SQIVND (reference sequence). CDR3 coding DNA: TGTGCCAGTAGCCTAGGGCGGAATAATGAGCAGTTCTTC. It codes for CASSLGRNNEQFF.

This clone was counted only a few times. DNA for the CDR3: TGTGCCAGCAGCTACGGACCTACGCAGTATTTT. Its translation: CASSYGPTQYF. The chain carries TRBV5-4 and TRBJ2-3; D remains unclear. The CDR3 is 11 residues long. Germline values: CDR1 SGHNT, CDR2 YYREEE (reference sequence). Trimming removed 3 bases at V and 8 bases at J, with 7 bases between.

V usage is TRBV29-1 and J usage is TRBJ1-2; no clear D gene. CDR1 SQVTM and CDR2 ANQGSEA come from the germline V gene. This CDR3 has 12 amino acids. V was pared by 5 bases and J by 7 bases, with 14 bases between. Here the CDR3 reads CSVRTGIGGYTF. The CDR3 DNA reads TGCAGCGTTCGAACGGGGATCGGTGGCTACACCTTC.

The table lists this clone with a few counts. The rearrangement uses TRBV7-2 and TRBJ1-5; 8 bases are shared with TRBD1. V was pared by 5 bases and J by 3 bases, with 6 bases of the junction left unmatched. The CDR3 totals 15 residues. CDR1 is SGHTA, CDR2 FQGNSA, per germline. DNA of the CDR3: TGTGCCAGCAGCCCAAGGACAGGGATCAATCAGCCCCAGCATTTT. Translating gives CASSPRTGINQPQHF.

This clone occurred a few times. The V gene is TRBV5-1, the J gene TRBJ2-3; 15 bases are a match to TRBD2. This CDR3 is 18 amino acids long. J lost 3 bases, V lost 3 bases, and 8 bases had no gene match. Germline V gene sequence: CDR1 SGHRS, CDR2 YFSETQ. CDR3 in amino acids: CASSSGLAGGPWTDTQYF. The CDR3 nucleotides are TGCGCCAGCAGCTCCGGACTAGCGGGAGGGCCGTGGACAGATACGCAGTATTTT.

A few counts support this clone. The gene calls are TRBV19 and TRBJ2-5; D call uncertain. This CDR3 region has 18 residues. CDR1 is LNHDA and CDR2 is SQIVND in the germline V gene (reference sequence). The V end was cut by 5 bases, the J end by 5 bases, with 27 bases between. CDR3 region: CASSPKFIGVSVRETQYF. The CDR3 bases are TGTGCCAGTAGTCCCAAGTTCATTGGGGTATCGGTTCGGGAGACCCAGTACTTC.